This T cell receptor beta chain was identified in a study of tumor and adjacent non-tumor tissue in lung cancer. For this clonotype: With a much larger clone just one base away, this may be a read error.

The CDR3 consists of 11 residues. CDR1 DFQATT and CDR2 SNEGSKA come from the germline V gene (reference sequence). A modified ARM-PCR protocol with three rounds of nested PCR amplified TCRbeta. TCRdb reanalysed the multiplex PCR reads using MiXCR and keeps one entry per CDR3 protein. The repertoire has some 70,000 distinct CDR3 sequences, roughly 75% of them found once; the top ten carry about 27%. No cell sorting was done before RNA was extracted from the tissue. The normal lung tissue was taken more than 3 cm from the tumor edge. V and J are TRBV20-1 and TRBJ2-7; 7 bases fit TRBD1. This TCR was recovered from a woman aged 45-60 years with non-small cell lung cancer. The sequenced material came from distant non-tumor lung tissue. CDR3 region: CRGGGLYEQYF. The CDR3 nucleotides read TGCAGAGGGGGCGGGCTCTACGAGCAGTACTTC.